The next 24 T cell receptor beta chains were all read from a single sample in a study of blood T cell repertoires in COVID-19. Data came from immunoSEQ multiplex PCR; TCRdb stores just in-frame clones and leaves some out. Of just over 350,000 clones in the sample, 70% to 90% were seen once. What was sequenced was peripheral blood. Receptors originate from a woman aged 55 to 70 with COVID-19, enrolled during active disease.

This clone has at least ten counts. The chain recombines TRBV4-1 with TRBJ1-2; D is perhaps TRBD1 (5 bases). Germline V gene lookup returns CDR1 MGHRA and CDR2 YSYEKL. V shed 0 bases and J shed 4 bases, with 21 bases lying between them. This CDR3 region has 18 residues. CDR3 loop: CASSQDWLDSSDPYGYTF. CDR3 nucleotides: TGCGCCAGCAGCCAAGATTGGTTAGACAGCTCCGACCCCTATGGCTACACCTTC.

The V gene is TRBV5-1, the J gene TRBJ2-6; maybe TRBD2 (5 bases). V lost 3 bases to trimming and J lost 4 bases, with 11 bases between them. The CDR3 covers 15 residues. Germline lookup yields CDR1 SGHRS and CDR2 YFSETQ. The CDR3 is CASSSGETGANVLTF. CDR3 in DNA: TGCGCCAGCAGCTCCGGGGAGACCGGGGCCAACGTCCTGACTTTC.

The CDR3 region has the DNA TGCGCCAGCAGCTTACAGGTGGGGAATGAAAAACTGTTTTTT. Amino acids: CASSLQVGNEKLFF. The chain carries TRBV5-1 and TRBJ1-4; tentatively, D is TRBD1 (5 bases). The germline V and J ends were trimmed by 2 bases and 5 bases, with 10 bases remaining between them. Germline CDR1 reads SGHRS; CDR2 reads YFSETQ. The CDR3 runs 14 residues. Complete variable domain (other parts from reference TRBV5-1 and TRBJ1-4): KAGVTQTPRYLIKTRGQQVTLSCSPISGHRSVSWYQQTPGQGLQFLFEYFSETQRNKGNFPGRFSGRQFSNSRSEMNVSTLELGDSALYLCASSLQVGNEKLFFGSGTQLSVL.

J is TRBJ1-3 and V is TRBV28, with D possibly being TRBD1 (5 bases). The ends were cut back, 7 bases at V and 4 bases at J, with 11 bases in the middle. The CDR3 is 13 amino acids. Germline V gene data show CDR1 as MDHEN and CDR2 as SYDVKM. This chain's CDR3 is CASTDQGGNTIYF. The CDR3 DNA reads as TGTGCCAGCACCGACCAGGGAGGAAACACCATATATTTT.

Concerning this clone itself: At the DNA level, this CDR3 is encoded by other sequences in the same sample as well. The CDR3 DNA reads as TGCGCCAGCAGCCAAGAGAGGGACAGGGGCTACGAGCAGTACTTC. Translated, it gives CASSQERDRGYEQYF. The chain uses TRBV4-1 and TRBJ2-7; 10 nucleotides line up with TRBD1. After removal of 0 bases from V and 3 bases from J, the junction contained 2 bases not matched to a gene. From germline, CDR1 is MGHRA and CDR2 YSYEKL. The CDR3 is 15 amino acids.

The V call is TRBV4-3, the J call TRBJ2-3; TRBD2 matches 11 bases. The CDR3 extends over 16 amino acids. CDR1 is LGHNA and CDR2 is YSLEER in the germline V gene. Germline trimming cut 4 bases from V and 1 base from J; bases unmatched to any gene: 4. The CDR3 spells CASSRLAGWGTDTQYF. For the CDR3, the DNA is TGCGCCAGCAGCCGACTAGCGGGGTGGGGCACAGATACGCAGTATTTT.

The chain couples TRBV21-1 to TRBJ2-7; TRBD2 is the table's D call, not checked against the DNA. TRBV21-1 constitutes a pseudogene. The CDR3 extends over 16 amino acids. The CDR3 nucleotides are TGTGCCAGCAGCAAAACGGAGGGGCAGGCGAACTACGAGCAGTACTTC. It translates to CASSKTEGQANYEQYF.

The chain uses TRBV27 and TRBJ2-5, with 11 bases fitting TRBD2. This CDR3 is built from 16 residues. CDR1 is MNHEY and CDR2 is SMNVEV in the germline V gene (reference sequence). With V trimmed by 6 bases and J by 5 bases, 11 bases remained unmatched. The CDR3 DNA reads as TGTGCCAGCAGGTCAACTAGCGGGGGCGGTCTGGAGACCCAGTACTTC. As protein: CASRSTSGGGLETQYF.

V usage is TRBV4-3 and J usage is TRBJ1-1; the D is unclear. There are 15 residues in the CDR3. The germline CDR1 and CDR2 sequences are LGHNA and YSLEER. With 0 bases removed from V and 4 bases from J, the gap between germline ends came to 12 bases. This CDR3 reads CASSQEPGFATEAFF. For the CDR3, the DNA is TGCGCCAGCAGCCAAGAACCAGGTTTCGCCACTGAAGCTTTCTTT.

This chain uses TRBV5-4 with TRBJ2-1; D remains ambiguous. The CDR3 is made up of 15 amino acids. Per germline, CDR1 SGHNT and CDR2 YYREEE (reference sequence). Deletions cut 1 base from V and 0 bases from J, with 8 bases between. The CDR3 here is CASSLIPSSYNEQFF. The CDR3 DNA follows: TGTGCCAGCAGCTTGATCCCGAGCTCCTACAATGAGCAGTTCTTC. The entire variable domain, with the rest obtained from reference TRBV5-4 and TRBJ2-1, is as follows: ETGVTQSPTHLIKTRGQQVTLRCSSQSGHNTVSWYQQALGQGPQFIFQYYREEENGRGNFPPRFSGLQFPNYSSELNVNALELDDSALYLCASSLIPSSYNEQFFGPGTRLTVL.

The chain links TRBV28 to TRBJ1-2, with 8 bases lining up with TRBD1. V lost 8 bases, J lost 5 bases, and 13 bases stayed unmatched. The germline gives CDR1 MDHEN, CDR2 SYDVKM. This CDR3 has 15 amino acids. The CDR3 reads CASVSAGGVFYGYTF. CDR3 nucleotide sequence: TGTGCCAGCGTAAGTGCAGGGGGCGTATTTTATGGCTACACCTTC.

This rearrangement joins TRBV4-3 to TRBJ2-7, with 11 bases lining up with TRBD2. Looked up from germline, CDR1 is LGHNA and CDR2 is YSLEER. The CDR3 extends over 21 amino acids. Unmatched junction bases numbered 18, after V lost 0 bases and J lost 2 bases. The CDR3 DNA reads TGCGCCAGCAGCCAAGATCCGGTACCACTAGCGGGGGCGGCAGGAACCTACGAGCAGTACTTC. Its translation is CASSQDPVPLAGAAGTYEQYF.

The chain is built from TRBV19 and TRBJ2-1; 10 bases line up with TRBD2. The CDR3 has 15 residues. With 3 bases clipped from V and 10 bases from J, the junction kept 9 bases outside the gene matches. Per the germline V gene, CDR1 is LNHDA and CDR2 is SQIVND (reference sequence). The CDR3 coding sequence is TGTGCCAGTAGTATGCAGAGCGGGGGGGTTTACGAGCAGTTCTTC. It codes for CASSMQSGGVYEQFF.

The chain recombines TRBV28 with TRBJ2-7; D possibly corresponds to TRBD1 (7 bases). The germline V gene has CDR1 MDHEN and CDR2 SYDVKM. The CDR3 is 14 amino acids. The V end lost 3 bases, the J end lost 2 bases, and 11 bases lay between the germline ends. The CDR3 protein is CASSFQGGAYEQYF. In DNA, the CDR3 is TGTGCCAGCAGTTTCCAGGGGGGAGCCTACGAGCAGTACTTC. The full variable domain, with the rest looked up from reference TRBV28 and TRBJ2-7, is DVKVTQSSRYLVKRTGEKVFLECVQDMDHENMFWYRQDPGLGLRLIYFSYDVKMKEKGDIPEGYSVSREKKERFSLILESASTNQTSMYLCASSFQGGAYEQYFGPGTRLTVT.

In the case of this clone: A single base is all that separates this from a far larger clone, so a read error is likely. The CDR3 DNA is TGTGCCAGCAGCGCCGGACTAGCGGGGGCCTACGAGCAGTACTTC. This codes for CASSAGLAGAYEQYF. The rearrangement links TRBV7-8 to TRBJ2-7; 13 bases match TRBD2. This CDR3 region has 15 residues. Germline CDR1 SGHVS, CDR2 FQNEAQ. The ends lost 5 bases at V and 2 bases at J; junction bases unmatched: 3.

The CDR3 loop is CSVLQGQPQHF. In nucleotides, the CDR3 is TGCAGCGTACTGCAGGGTCAGCCCCAGCATTTT. This chain uses TRBV29-1 with TRBJ1-5; tentatively, D is TRBD1 (5 bases). This CDR3 region has 11 residues. Germline V lookup: CDR1 SQVTM, CDR2 ANQGSEA. The V and J ends lost 6 bases and 6 bases respectively, with 9 bases between them.

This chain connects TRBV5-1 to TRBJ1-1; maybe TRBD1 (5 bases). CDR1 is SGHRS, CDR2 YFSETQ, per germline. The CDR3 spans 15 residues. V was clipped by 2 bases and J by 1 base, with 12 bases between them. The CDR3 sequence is CASSFGGAGNTEAFF. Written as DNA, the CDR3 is TGCGCCAGCAGCTTCGGAGGGGCGGGGAACACTGAAGCTTTCTTT.

The CDR3 loop reads CASSQDAGVRIDTQYF. For the CDR3, the DNA is TGTGCCAGCAGCCAAGATGCGGGGGTAAGGATAGATACGCAGTATTTT. The chain is built from TRBV4-2 and TRBJ2-3; 7 bases align to TRBD2. Germline V gene data show CDR1 as LGHNA and CDR2 as YNFKEQ. With V trimmed by 0 bases and J by 5 bases, 8 bases remained unmatched. The CDR3 runs to 16 residues.

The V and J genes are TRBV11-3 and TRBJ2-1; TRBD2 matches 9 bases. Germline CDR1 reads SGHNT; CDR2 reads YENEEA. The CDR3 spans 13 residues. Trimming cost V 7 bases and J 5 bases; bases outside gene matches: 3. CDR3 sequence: CASTKRGDNEQFF. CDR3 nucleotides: TGTGCCAGCACGAAGCGGGGGGACAATGAGCAGTTCTTC.

CDR3 in amino acids: CASSFSDDSGYGYTF. The CDR3 DNA reads TGTGCCAGCAGCTTTTCTGACGACAGTGGCTATGGCTACACCTTC. The genes are TRBV11-2 and TRBJ1-2, with a tentative D call TRBD1 (5 bases). This CDR3 has 15 residues. Per the germline V gene, CDR1 is SGHAT and CDR2 is FQNNGV. V was clipped by 3 bases and J by 4 bases, with 15 bases between them.

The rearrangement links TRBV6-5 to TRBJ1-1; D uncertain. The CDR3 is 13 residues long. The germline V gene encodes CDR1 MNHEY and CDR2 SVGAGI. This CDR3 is CASQLGINTEAFF. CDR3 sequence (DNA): TGTGCTAGTCAACTAGGGATTAACACTGAAGCTTTCTTT.

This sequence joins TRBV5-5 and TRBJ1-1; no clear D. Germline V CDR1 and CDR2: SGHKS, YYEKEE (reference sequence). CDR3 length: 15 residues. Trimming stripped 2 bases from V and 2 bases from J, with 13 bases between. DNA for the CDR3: TGTGCCAGCAGCTTAATAAACAGCCAAAACACTGAAGCTTTCTTT. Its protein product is CASSLINSQNTEAFF.

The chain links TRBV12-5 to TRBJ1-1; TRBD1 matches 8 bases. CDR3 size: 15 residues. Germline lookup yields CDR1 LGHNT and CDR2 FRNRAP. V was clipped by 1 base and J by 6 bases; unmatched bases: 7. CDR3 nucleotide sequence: TGTGCTAGTGGTTTGGCCCGACAGGGGAGCGCTGAAGCTTTCTTT. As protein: CASGLARQGSAEAFF.

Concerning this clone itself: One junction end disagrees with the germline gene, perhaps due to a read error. CDR3 nucleotides: TGTGCCAGCAGCGTAGACTCTGCTCGGGAGCAGCACTTC. This gives the protein CASSVDSAREQHF. The genes are TRBV9 and TRBJ2-7; tentatively, D is TRBD2 (6 bases). Looked up from germline, CDR1 is SGDLS and CDR2 is YYNGEE. The CDR3 extends over 13 amino acids.